These 13 T cell receptor beta chains originate from one sample sequenced in a study of T cell changes during pregnancy in multiple sclerosis. TCRdb keeps only in-frame clones here, not all; method: immunoSEQ multiplex PCR. Here the sample spans 55,000 to 65,000 clones, roughly 92% being singletons. The sequencing used peripheral blood, collected in the first trimester of pregnancy. These receptor sequences come from a female donor with multiple sclerosis, enrolled in a pregnancy study.

The J gene is TRBJ2-7, the V gene TRBV18, with TRBD1 matching over 7 bases. V trimming: 0 bases; J trimming: 6 bases; junction bases outside the gene matches: 2. Germline values: CDR1 KGHSH, CDR2 LQKENI. The CDR3 sequence is 13 residues long. The CDR3 reads CASSPPTGREQYF. Here the CDR3 DNA reads TGTGCCAGCTCACCACCGACAGGGCGCGAGCAGTACTTC.

This clone has just a few counts. This chain joins TRBV4-2 and TRBJ1-5; D ambiguous. There are 13 residues in the CDR3. Germline V lookup: CDR1 LGHNA, CDR2 YNFKEQ. Trimming stripped 0 bases from V and 6 bases from J, with 6 bases between. The CDR3 DNA sequence: TGTGCCAGCAGCCAAGATAGAGGTCAGCCCCAGCATTTT. This sequence encodes CASSQDRGQPQHF.

This chain joins TRBV10-3 and TRBJ1-2; 8 bases line up with TRBD1. This CDR3 region has 15 residues. With 7 bases clipped from V and 6 bases from J, the junction kept 13 bases outside the gene matches. Germline V gene lookup returns CDR1 ENHRY and CDR2 SYGVKD. The CDR3 sequence: CAIKSFGQGGDGYTF. CDR3 coding DNA: TGTGCCATCAAGTCGTTTGGACAGGGCGGTGATGGCTACACCTTC.

The rearrangement joins TRBV7-3 to TRBJ1-5, with 8 bases fitting TRBD1. Per germline, CDR1 SGHTA and CDR2 FQGTGA. This CDR3 comprises 14 residues. V gave up 5 bases and J gave up 10 bases; unmatched junction bases: 10. The CDR3 DNA follows: TGTGCCAGCAGCCCGGACAGGGAGGGTGGACCCCAGCATTTT. This sequence encodes CASSPDREGGPQHF. Full variable domain (rest looked up from reference TRBV7-3 and TRBJ1-5): GAGVSQTPSNKVTEKGKYVELRCDPISGHTALYWYRQSLGQGPEFLIYFQGTGAADDSGLPNDRFFAVRPEGSVSTLKIQRTERGDSAVYLCASSPDREGGPQHFGDGTRLSIL.

The CDR3 sequence: CASSLGAVFGTDTQYF. The DNA of the CDR3 is TGTGCCAGTAGCCTAGGGGCTGTCTTCGGCACAGATACGCAGTATTTT. The V call is TRBV19, the J call TRBJ2-3, with TRBD1 as a possible D gene (5 bases). CDR1 LNHDA and CDR2 SQIVND come from the germline V gene (reference sequence). Trimming took 6 bases from V and 1 from J, leaving 17 bases between them. This CDR3 contains 16 residues.

This chain joins TRBV6-5 and TRBJ2-7, with D tentatively TRBD1 (8 bases). The V gene lost 6 bases and the J gene lost 7 bases, with 19 bases spanning the gap. The germline CDR1 and CDR2 sequences are MNHEY and SVGAGI. The CDR3 totals 14 residues. CDR3 region: CASSRGRGGEEQYF. The CDR3 nucleotides read TGTGCCAGCAGCAGGGGGCGCGGGGGTGAGGAGCAGTACTTC.

The chain combines TRBV14 with TRBJ2-7; D possibly corresponds to TRBD2 (6 bases). CDR1 and CDR2 from the germline V gene are SGHDN and FVKESK. CDR3 length: 17 amino acids. The V end was cut by 0 bases, the J end by 0 bases, with 15 bases between. This CDR3 reads CASSQENGFGGSYEQYF. The DNA for the CDR3 is TGTGCCAGCAGCCAAGAAAATGGCTTCGGGGGCTCCTACGAGCAGTACTTC.

The chain combines TRBV9 with TRBJ1-4; the match to TRBD1 covers 9 bases. Unmatched junction bases numbered 4, after V lost 0 bases and J lost 7 bases. The CDR3 spans 15 residues. Germline V gene lookup returns CDR1 SGDLS and CDR2 YYNGEE. The CDR3 here is CASSVETGGSEKLFF. CDR3 in DNA: TGTGCCAGCAGCGTAGAGACAGGGGGGAGTGAAAAACTGTTTTTT.

V gene TRBV7-8 combines with J gene TRBJ1-1; TRBD1 aligns across 7 bases. The V gene's germline CDR1 is SGHVS and CDR2 FQNEAQ. V lost 3 bases, J lost 3 bases, and 4 bases stayed unmatched. The CDR3 runs to 14 residues. CDR3 in DNA: TGTGCCAGCAGCTTGAACAGGGGTCACACTGAAGCTTTCTTT. Protein sequence: CASSLNRGHTEAFF.

The rearrangement joins TRBV14 to TRBJ1-2; 7 bases are a match to TRBD1. The CDR3 runs to 13 residues. Trimming removed 7 bases from V and 4 bases from J; junction bases left unmatched: 6. CDR1 is SGHDN and CDR2 is FVKESK in the germline V gene. The CDR3 DNA follows: TGTGCCAGCACCCGACAGGGCGGCTATGGCTACACCTTC. It specifies CASTRQGGYGYTF.

The rearrangement links TRBV7-2 to TRBJ1-3; D perhaps matches TRBD1 (5 bases). Germline V CDR1 and CDR2: SGHTA, FQGNSA. The CDR3 has 13 residues. V gave up 3 bases and J gave up 4 bases, with 7 bases separating them. In DNA, the CDR3 is TGTGCCAGCAGCTTTAGGGGCGGAAACACCATATATTTT. Residues: CASSFRGGNTIYF.

V is TRBV29-1 and J is TRBJ1-2, with 8 bases fitting TRBD1. The germline gives CDR1 SQVTM, CDR2 ANQGSEA. CDR3 length: 14 amino acids. With 6 bases clipped from V and 8 bases from J, the junction kept 14 bases outside the gene matches. CDR3 sequence (DNA): TGCAGCGTGGAGGGACAGGCGACTTTAGGAGGCTACACCTTC. It is translated as CSVEGQATLGGYTF.

V gene TRBV5-4 combines with J gene TRBJ1-2; TRBD1 aligns across 8 bases. Per germline, CDR1 SGHNT and CDR2 YYREEE (reference sequence). Trimming at V came to 3 bases and at J to 7 bases, leaving 5 bases not matched to a gene. The CDR3 is 13 amino acids. The CDR3, as DNA: TGTGCCAGCAGCTCACCGGACAGGGTTGGCTACACCTTC. It translates to CASSSPDRVGYTF.